The rows below give T cell receptor beta chains drawn from one sample of a study of Graves' ophthalmopathy and Graves' hyperthyroidism. TCRdb independently ran MiXCR on the multiplex PCR reads; one entry per CDR3 protein. The sample yields about half a million distinct CDR3 sequences, under 15% seen once. The specimen sequenced was blood. The receptors derive from a woman aged 30 to 39 with Graves' ophthalmopathy. Each CDR3 is given with its conserved first and last residue. The D gene is left open where the match is weak. Only some rows state a clone size, as once, few, many or a class for expanded clones.

TRBD2	TRBV24-1	TRBJ2-1	.	CATSDHQVRWGGNEQFF	TGTGCCACCAGTGACCACCAGGTCCGGTGGGGGGGGAATGAGCAGTTCTTC
.	TRBV11-2	TRBJ2-7	many	CASSAVGGNIYEQYF	TGTGCCAGCAGCGCCGTTGGGGGGAATATCTACGAGCAGTACTTC
.	TRBV7-2	TRBJ1-1	many	CASRPEAFF	TGTGCCAGCCGCCCCGAAGCTTTCTTT
.	TRBV20-1	TRBJ2-7	.	CSADMSSYDQYF	TGCAGTGCTGACATGAGCTCCTACGATCAGTACTTC
.	TRBV30	TRBJ1-1	many	CAWSVHPGWTEAFF	TGTGCCTGGAGTGTACATCCAGGTTGGACTGAAGCTTTCTTT
TRBD2	TRBV20-1	TRBJ2-5	.	CSADPSGREETQYF	TGCAGTGCGGACCCTAGCGGGAGAGAAGAGACCCAGTACTTC
.	TRBV12-3/TRBV12-4	TRBJ1-5	many	CASRESGVGNQPQHF	TGTGCCAGCAGGGAATCAGGGGTTGGCAATCAGCCCCAGCATTTT
.	TRBV11-2	TRBJ2-7	many	CASNGYGVRYEQYF	TGTGCCAGCAACGGTTATGGGGTGAGGTACGAGCAGTACTTC
.	TRBV5-1	TRBJ1-1	many	CASSPGGGPHTEAFF	TGCGCCAGCAGCCCTGGCGGGGGACCCCACACTGAAGCTTTCTTT
.	TRBV6-5	TRBJ1-1	.	CASSYSESEANTEAFF	TGTGCCAGCAGTTACTCGGAGTCGGAGGCGAACACTGAAGCTTTCTTT
.	TRBV9	TRBJ2-5	.	CASSVELAGGTQYF	TGTGCCAGCAGCGTAGAACTAGCTGGGGGGACCCAGTACTTC
TRBD1	TRBV27	TRBJ1-6	many	CASSPGQGLYNSPLHF	TGTGCCAGCAGTCCCGGACAGGGCTTATATAATTCACCCCTCCACTTT
TRBD1	TRBV5-1	TRBJ1-1	many	CASSSGTGGFPETFF	TGCGCCAGCAGCTCCGGGACAGGGGGATTCCCTGAAACTTTCTTT
.	TRBV28	TRBJ2-2	many	CASTMTENTGELFF	TGTGCCAGCACCATGACAGAAAACACCGGGGAGCTGTTTTTT
.	TRBV20-1	TRBJ1-1	many	CRAPGRLVTEAFF	TGCAGAGCCCCAGGGCGCTTAGTCACTGAAGCTTTCTTT
TRBD2	TRBV2	TRBJ2-4	many	CASGASGRRKNIQYF	TGTGCCAGCGGGGCTAGCGGGAGAAGGAAAAACATTCAGTACTTC
.	TRBV20-1	TRBJ2-5	.	CSAPDYQEAQYF	TGCAGTGCTCCGGACTACCAAGAGGCCCAGTACTTC
.	TRBV3-1	TRBJ2-5	many	CASSQDAGTGTPQETQYF	TGTGCCAGCAGCCAAGATGCGGGGACCGGGACACCCCAAGAGACCCAGTACTTC
.	TRBV7-6	TRBJ2-2	many	CASSRNPGTGELFF	TGTGCCAGCAGCAGAAACCCAGGCACCGGGGAGCTGTTTTTT
.	TRBV14	TRBJ1-1	many	CASSQRPGTMNTEAFF	TGTGCCAGCAGCCAAAGGCCAGGGACTATGAACACTGAAGCTTTCTTT
.	TRBV29-1	TRBJ1-1	.	CSVEFGEGTEAFF	TGCAGCGTGGAATTCGGCGAGGGCACTGAAGCTTTCTTT
.	TRBV29-1	TRBJ1-1	.	CSVVGQLAFF	TGCAGCGTTGTTGGGCAGCTGGCTTTCTTT
TRBD1	TRBV27	TRBJ1-5	many	CASSPKGADQPQHF	TGTGCCAGCAGTCCCAAGGGGGCGGATCAGCCCCAGCATTTT
.	TRBV6-1	TRBJ2-5	many	CASSDQGVETQYF	TGTGCCAGCAGTGACCAGGGAGTGGAGACCCAGTACTTC
TRBD2	TRBV10-1	TRBJ2-5	many	CASSESSAGGTQETQYF	TGCGCCAGCAGTGAGTCGAGTGCGGGGGGAACCCAAGAGACCCAGTACTTC
TRBD1	TRBV27	TRBJ2-7	many	CASSPGQGIYEQYF	TGTGCCAGCAGTCCCGGACAGGGAATCTACGAGCAGTACTTC
TRBD1	TRBV6-1	TRBJ1-5	many	CASRGQGAGQPQHF	TGTGCCAGCAGAGGACAGGGGGCTGGCCAGCCCCAGCATTTT
TRBD2	TRBV6-6	TRBJ2-5	many	CASSSVGRGVETQYF	TGTGCCAGCAGTTCTGTCGGGAGGGGGGTAGAGACCCAGTACTTC